This T cell receptor beta chain comes out of a study of shared clonotypes between healthy human individuals. At the level of the study: CD8 memory received one plate per donor, CD8 naive two, CD4 memory three and CD4 naive three.

Germline CDR1 reads LNHDA; CDR2 reads SQIVND (reference sequence). The CDR3 spans 13 residues. The V end lost 5 bases, the J end lost 3 bases, and 10 bases lay between the germline ends. Method: immunoSEQ multiplex PCR; TCRdb's copy keeps in-frame clones and lacks some. Altogether about 2,200,000 clones are present, more than 85% being singletons, with the ten largest covering under 2%. Naive CD8 isolation took CD45RO-negative cells positively selected for CCR7 and excluded terminally differentiated effector memory CD45RA+ cells. Study-wide points: Donors were few, which limited the genetic and exposure-history diversity represented.

Turning to this clone: Its specificity is not known.

Sequenced material: naive CD8+ T cells from PBMCs. The TCR comes from a man younger than 35 in good health. Some clones in this sample may be carry-over from other donors' samples. J is TRBJ1-1 and V is TRBV19; D remains ambiguous. The CDR3: CASSVSADTEAFF. The DNA for the CDR3 is TGTGCCAGTAGTGTATCGGCAGACACTGAAGCTTTCTTT.